This T cell receptor (beta chain) was identified during a study of cytomegalovirus exposure and HLA in healthy donors. CDR1 and CDR2 (germline): SGHAT, FQDESV (reference sequence). This CDR3 comprises 13 residues. Deletions cut 4 bases from V and 6 bases from J, with 10 bases between. The PCR employed 60 Vbeta primers together with 13 Jbeta primers. Profiling relied on immunoSEQ multiplex PCR, and the TCRdb table lists in-frame clones only, not all of them. The repertoire holds about 150,000 clones, with roughly 80% as singletons. Specimen: PBMCs. The sequence was obtained from a woman aged 40 to 55 in good health and CMV-seronegative. The genes are TRBV11-1 and TRBJ1-5; D is perhaps TRBD1 (5 bases). The CDR3 DNA reads as TGTGCCAGCAGCTCCTCAGGGTCTCAGCCCCAGCATTTT. Translated: CASSSSGSQPQHF.